This TCR beta chain is drawn from a study of blood T cell repertoires in COVID-19. Study at large: Sample material is recorded as cDNA or gDNA derived from T cells, B-cell-depleted T cells, or PBMCs.

Per the germline V gene, CDR1 is LNHNV and CDR2 is YYDKDF (reference sequence). V was trimmed by 0 bases and J by 5 bases, leaving 11 bases between them. The CDR3 is made up of 15 amino acids. Under the authors' procedure: For nucleated cells, counts were estimated from reference gene primer amplification. Produced via immunoSEQ multiplex PCR; TCRdb's table is partial and in-frame only. Clone size and V and J calls were adopted from that table, with D and trimming inferred from the DNA. Of roughly 200,000 clones in the sample, approximately 84% were seen once. Sequenced input: peripheral blood. The chain recombines TRBV15 with TRBJ1-5, with D tentatively TRBD1 (5 bases). This sequence originates from a man aged 45-60 years with active or convalescent COVID-19. The CDR3 here is CATSRDLGGDQPQHF. The CDR3 DNA reads as TGTGCCACCAGCAGAGACCTGGGGGGGGATCAGCCCCAGCATTTT.